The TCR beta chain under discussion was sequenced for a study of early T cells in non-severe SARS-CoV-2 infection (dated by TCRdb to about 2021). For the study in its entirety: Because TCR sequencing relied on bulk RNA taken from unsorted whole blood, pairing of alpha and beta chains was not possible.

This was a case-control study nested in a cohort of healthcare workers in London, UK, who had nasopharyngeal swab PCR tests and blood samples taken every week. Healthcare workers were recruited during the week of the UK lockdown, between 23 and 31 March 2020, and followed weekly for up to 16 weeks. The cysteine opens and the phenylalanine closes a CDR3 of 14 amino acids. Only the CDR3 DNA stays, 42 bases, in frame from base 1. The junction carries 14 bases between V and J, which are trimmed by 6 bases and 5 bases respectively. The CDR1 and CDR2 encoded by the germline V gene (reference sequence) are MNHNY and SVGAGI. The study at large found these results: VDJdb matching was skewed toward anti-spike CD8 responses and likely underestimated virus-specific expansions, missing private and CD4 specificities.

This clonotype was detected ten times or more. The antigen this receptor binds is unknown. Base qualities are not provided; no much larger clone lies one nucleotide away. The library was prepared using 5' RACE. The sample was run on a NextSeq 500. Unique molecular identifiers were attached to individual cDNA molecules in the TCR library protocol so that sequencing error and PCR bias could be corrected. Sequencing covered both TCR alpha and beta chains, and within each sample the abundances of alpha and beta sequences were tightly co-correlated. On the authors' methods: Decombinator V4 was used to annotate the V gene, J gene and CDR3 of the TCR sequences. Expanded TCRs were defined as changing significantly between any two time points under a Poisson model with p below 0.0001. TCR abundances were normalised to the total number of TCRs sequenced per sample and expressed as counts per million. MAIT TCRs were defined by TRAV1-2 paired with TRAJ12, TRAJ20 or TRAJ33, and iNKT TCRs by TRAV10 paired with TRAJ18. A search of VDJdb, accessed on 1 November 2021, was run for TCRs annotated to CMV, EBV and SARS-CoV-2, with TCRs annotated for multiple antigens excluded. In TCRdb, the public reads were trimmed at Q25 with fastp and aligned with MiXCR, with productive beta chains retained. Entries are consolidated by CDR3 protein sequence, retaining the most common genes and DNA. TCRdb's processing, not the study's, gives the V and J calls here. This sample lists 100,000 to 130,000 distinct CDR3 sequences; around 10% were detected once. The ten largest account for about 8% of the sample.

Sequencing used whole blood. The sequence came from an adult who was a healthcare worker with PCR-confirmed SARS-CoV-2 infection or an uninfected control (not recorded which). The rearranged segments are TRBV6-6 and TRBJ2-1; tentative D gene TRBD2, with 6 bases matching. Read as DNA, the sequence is TGTGCCAGCAGAGGAGGAGGGGCCCACAATGAGCAGTTCTTC. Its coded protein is CASRGGGAHNEQFF.